This T cell receptor beta chain was obtained from a study of cytomegalovirus exposure and HLA in healthy donors. Trimming removed 0 bases from V and 0 bases from J, with 7 bases in between. This CDR3 region has 15 residues. CDR1 and CDR2 from the germline V gene are SGHRS and YFSETQ. With respect to this clone: This specimen includes other DNA sequences encoding the same CDR3.

Primers for the PCR totalled 60 Vbeta and 13 Jbeta. Assay used: immunoSEQ multiplex PCR; TCRdb lists only in-frame clones, some missing. Among 120,000 or so clones listed, roughly three quarters were seen once. The source is a man aged 25 to 40 in good health and CMV-seropositive. The chain employs TRBV5-1 and TRBJ1-5; D is uncertain. Sequences were obtained from PBMCs. This chain's CDR3 is CASSLAGNSNQPQHF. The CDR3 DNA is TGCGCCAGCAGCTTGGCGGGGAATAGCAATCAGCCCCAGCATTTT.